Following are 30 T cell receptor beta chains from one sample sequenced in a study of T-cell memory formation after mild COVID-19. Using its own MiXCR run on the 5' RACE reads, TCRdb lists one record per CDR3 protein. Seen here are 400,000 to 500,000 distinct CDR3 sequences, 20% observed once, and the top ten hold roughly 8.4%. The sample consisted of PBMCs or a T cell subset sorted from them (not recorded which). These receptors originate from an adult woman who had mild COVID-19 (a few samples of this study predate the infection). Cell type and time point are not known.

This chain uses TRBV29-1 with TRBJ2-1, with TRBD2 matching 11 bases. With 6 bases clipped from V and 5 bases from J, the junction kept 6 bases outside the gene matches. The germline gives CDR1 SQVTM, CDR2 ANQGSEA. The CDR3 loop spans 14 amino acids. This CDR3 is CSVARLAGNNEQFF. DNA for the CDR3: TGCAGCGTCGCCAGACTAGCGGGAAACAATGAGCAGTTCTTC.

The J gene is TRBJ2-5, the V gene TRBV11-3; D is undetermined. V was pared by 1 base and J by 0 bases, with 9 bases between. Germline loops: CDR1 SGHNT, CDR2 YENEEA. The CDR3 runs 15 residues. The CDR3 DNA reads TGTGCCAGCAGCTTAGGCGTTGGCGACCAAGAGACCCAGTACTTC. Its protein is CASSLGVGDQETQYF.

The CDR3 spells CASSQAGQDYEQYF. The CDR3 region has the DNA TGTGCCAGCAGCCAAGCGGGACAGGACTACGAGCAGTACTTC. This chain uses TRBV4-2 with TRBJ2-7; the match to TRBD1 covers 8 bases. CDR1 LGHNA and CDR2 YNFKEQ come from the germline V gene. V lost 1 base and J lost 3; bases outside the gene matches: 2. The CDR3 runs to 14 residues.

This clonotype has ten or more counts. The chain carries TRBV7-2 and TRBJ2-2; 10 bases match TRBD2. The J segment lost 4 bases and the V segment lost 1 base, leaving 0 bases of the junction unmatched. The CDR3 length is 15 residues. From germline, CDR1 is SGHTA and CDR2 FQGNSA. The CDR3 region is CASSLVAGGTGELFF. Here the CDR3 DNA reads TGTGCCAGCAGCTTAGTAGCGGGGGGCACCGGGGAGCTGTTTTTT.

This clonotype was found a few times. The V call is TRBV2, the J call TRBJ2-1; D not resolved. CDR1 is SNHLY, CDR2 FYNNEI, per germline. The CDR3 totals 13 residues. The ends were cut back, 6 bases at V and 8 bases at J, with 14 bases in the middle. The CDR3 nucleotides are TGTGCCAGCAGGCTCAATCAGGCGGATGAGCAGTTCTTC. Amino acids: CASRLNQADEQFF.

This clonotype was counted many times. CDR3 in DNA: TGTGCCAGCAGTACCTTGGGGGGATCTAATGAAAAACTGTTTTTT. Protein: CASSTLGGSNEKLFF. The chain recombines TRBV6-5 with TRBJ1-4; D may be TRBD1 (5 bases). With 5 bases removed from V and 3 bases from J, the gap between germline ends came to 13 bases. Per the germline V gene, CDR1 is MNHEY and CDR2 is SVGAGI. There are 15 residues in the CDR3.

This clonotype was seen a few times. V is TRBV25-1 and J is TRBJ2-7, with D uncertain. Trimming cost V 6 bases and J 5 bases, with 11 bases left between them. CDR3 length equals 12 residues. CDR1 MGHDK and CDR2 SYGVNS come from the germline V gene. CDR3 sequence reads: CASSPGWDEQYF. The CDR3 DNA reads as TGTGCCAGCAGCCCCGGTTGGGACGAGCAGTACTTC.

This clonotype was seen only a few times. This chain links TRBV15 with TRBJ1-2; D is perhaps TRBD1 (5 bases). This CDR3 contains 13 residues. The germline gives CDR1 LNHNV, CDR2 YYDKDF (reference sequence). The ends were cut back, 1 base at V and 4 bases at J, with 7 bases in the middle. CDR3 sequence: CATSRGDAYGYTF. Written as DNA, the CDR3 is TGTGCCACCAGCAGAGGGGACGCCTATGGCTACACCTTC.

The V and J genes are TRBV6-2 or TRBV6-3 and TRBJ2-7, with 8 bases aligning to TRBD1. With 5 bases clipped from V and 4 bases from J, the junction kept 4 bases outside the gene matches. CDR3 length equals 13 residues. CDR1 MNHEY and CDR2 SVGEGT come from the germline V gene. CDR3 residues: CASSTWTGYEQYF. Written as DNA, the CDR3 is TGTGCCAGCAGTACCTGGACAGGGTACGAGCAGTACTTC.

The chain carries TRBV6-5 and TRBJ2-7; possible D gene TRBD2, 6 bases. The CDR3 is 17 amino acids. V gave up 3 bases and J gave up 0 bases, with 18 bases separating them. Germline CDR1 is MNHEY and CDR2 is SVGAGI. The CDR3 loop is CASSYCVGRDCSYEQYF. In DNA form, the CDR3 reads TGTGCCAGCAGTTATTGCGTAGGGCGGGACTGCTCCTACGAGCAGTACTTC.

This clonotype turned up a few times. The V call is TRBV4-1, the J call TRBJ2-3; D is ambiguous. Germline values: CDR1 MGHRA, CDR2 YSYEKL. The CDR3 has 13 residues. V was clipped by 1 base and J by 2 bases, with 4 bases between them. In DNA form, the CDR3 reads TGCGCCAGCAGCCAAGGGTTCACAGATACGCAGTATTTT. Its protein product is CASSQGFTDTQYF.

There are a few counts of this clonotype. V is TRBV7-6 and J is TRBJ2-1; the match to TRBD1 covers 7 bases. The CDR3 contains 15 residues. V shed 5 bases and J 2 bases; nucleotides not matched to a gene: 6. CDR1 and CDR2 (germline): SGHVS, FNYEAQ. The CDR3 sequence: CASSDRDSPYNEQFF. The CDR3 region has the DNA TGTGCCAGCAGCGACCGGGACAGCCCCTACAATGAGCAGTTCTTC.

The chain combines TRBV9 with TRBJ2-3, with a tentative D call TRBD1 (6 bases). V shed 4 bases and J shed 0 bases, with 27 bases lying between them. Germline V gives CDR1 SGDLS, CDR2 YYNGEE. The CDR3 extends over 20 amino acids. The CDR3 DNA follows: TGTGCCAGCAGCCCGAAAATTCGGACAGCATTGTTAGGTAGCACAGATACGCAGTATTTT. This gives the protein CASSPKIRTALLGSTDTQYF. Together with reference TRBV9 and TRBJ2-3, the CDR3 gives the full variable domain: DSGVTQTPKHLITATGQRVTLRCSPRSGDLSVYWYQQSLDQGLQFLIQYYNGEERAKGNILERFSAQQFPDLHSELNLSSLELGDSALYFCASSPKIRTALLGSTDTQYFGPGTRLTVL.

The genes are TRBV25-1 and TRBJ2-2; D is tentatively TRBD1 or TRBD2 (5 bases each). The CDR3 runs to 15 residues. CDR1 is MGHDK and CDR2 is SYGVNS in the germline V gene. V shed 3 bases and J shed 4 bases, with 12 bases lying between them. This CDR3 reads CASSDAGAATGELFF. The CDR3 DNA reads TGTGCCAGCAGTGATGCCGGGGCAGCCACCGGGGAGCTGTTTTTT.

This clonotype has more than one count but fewer than ten. The gene calls are TRBV29-1 and TRBJ1-1, with TRBD1 matching 7 bases. Trimming removed 1 base from V and 8 bases from J; junction bases left unmatched: 1. Germline CDR1 SQVTM, CDR2 ANQGSEA. The CDR3 totals 11 residues. CDR3 DNA: TGCAGCGTTGAAGCGGACAGGGAAGCTTTCTTT. Translation: CSVEADREAFF. The full variable domain, with the rest looked up from reference TRBV29-1 and TRBJ1-1, is SAVISQKPSRDICQRGTSLTIQCQVDSQVTMMFWYRQQPGQSLTLIATANQGSEATYESGFVIDKFPISRPNLTFSTLTVSNMSPEDSSIYLCSVEADREAFFGQGTRLTVV.

This clonotype has at least ten counts. The gene calls are TRBV2 and TRBJ2-7; 8 positions match TRBD1. From germline, CDR1 is SNHLY and CDR2 FYNNEI. The CDR3 is 14 residues long. V was clipped by 6 bases and J by 2 bases; unmatched bases: 6. The CDR3: CASREQGGPYEQYF. DNA for the CDR3: TGTGCCAGCAGAGAACAGGGGGGCCCCTACGAGCAGTACTTC.

This clonotype was detected only a few times. The CDR3 reads CASSPPGNRELRAKNIQYF. For the CDR3, the DNA is TGTGCCAGCAGTCCCCCGGGTAACAGGGAACTTCGCGCCAAAAACATTCAGTACTTC. The chain joins TRBV12-3 or TRBV12-4 to TRBJ2-4, with D possibly TRBD1 on 6 matching bases. The CDR3 extends over 19 amino acids. Trimming removed 5 bases from V and 1 base from J, with 24 bases in between.

This clonotype was seen a handful of times. The chain links TRBV5-5 to TRBJ2-7, with 8 bases fitting TRBD2. The CDR3 runs 14 residues. V trimming: 0 bases; J trimming: 6 bases; junction bases outside the gene matches: 5. Germline CDR1 is SGHKS and CDR2 is YYEKEE (reference sequence). In DNA, the CDR3 is TGTGCCAGCAGCTTGGTCCGTGCGGGGGGCGAGCAGTACTTC. This codes for CASSLVRAGGEQYF.

This clonotype was counted a few times. The chain recombines TRBV6-2 or TRBV6-3 with TRBJ1-1; tentatively, D is TRBD1 (5 bases). Germline assignment: CDR1 MNHEY and CDR2 SVGEGT. Trimming shortened V by 7 bases and J by 1 base, and 16 bases separated the two germline ends. The CDR3 is 15 amino acids. CDR3 in DNA: TGTGCCAGCATCTCCTACCGGGACGGGAACACTGAAGCTTTCTTT. Translating it yields CASISYRDGNTEAFF.

The genes are TRBV23-1 and TRBJ1-1; D is unclear. TRBV23-1 is an ORF, and what it does is uncertain. Trimming took off 6 bases at V and 5 bases at J, with 16 bases between the two ends. CDR3 length: 14 residues. CDR3 bases: TGCGCCAGCAGCCTTGGGGAGGCCGCGACTGAAGCTTTCTTT. Its translation: CASSLGEAATEAFF.

This clonotype was counted only a few times. The CDR3 nucleotides read TGTGCCAGCAGACGGACAGAATCACCCCTCCACTTT. It translates to CASRRTESPLHF. V usage is TRBV28 and J usage is TRBJ1-6; a possible D gene is TRBD1 (6 bases). Trimming removed 6 bases at V and 10 bases at J, with 10 bases between. The CDR3 has 12 residues. Germline loops: CDR1 MDHEN, CDR2 SYDVKM.

The rearrangement joins TRBV19 to TRBJ1-2; D ambiguous. This CDR3 has 15 residues. Germline CDR1 LNHDA, CDR2 SQIVND (reference sequence). V dropped 6 bases and J dropped 5 bases, with 19 bases sitting between them. The CDR3 nucleotides are TGTGCCAGTAGCATCCTCCTCAGCCAGAGGTATGGCTACACCTTC. Amino acid sequence: CASSILLSQRYGYTF.

This clonotype was detected a few times. The V call is TRBV24-1, the J call TRBJ1-2; D is unclear. Trimming stripped 3 bases from V and 4 bases from J, with 8 bases between. The germline V gene has CDR1 KGHDR and CDR2 SFDVKD. The CDR3 contains 13 residues. As DNA, the CDR3 is TGTGCCACCAGTGATCAGGATGCCTATGGCTACACCTTC. It is translated as CATSDQDAYGYTF.

V gene TRBV6-5 combines with J gene TRBJ1-1; D might be TRBD1 (6 bases). This CDR3 has 16 residues. V gave up 0 bases and J gave up 5 bases, with 16 bases separating them. Germline assignment: CDR1 MNHEY and CDR2 SVGAGI. The CDR3: CASSYSLLGHGTEAFF. Here the CDR3 DNA reads TGTGCCAGCAGTTACTCGTTATTGGGACACGGAACTGAAGCTTTCTTT.

V and J are TRBV12-3 or TRBV12-4 and TRBJ2-3; the match to TRBD1 covers 8 bases. The length of the CDR3 is 15 residues. J gave up 5 bases and V 6 bases, and 10 bases lay outside the gene matches. CDR3 amino acids: CASSRIIGTGDTQYF. CDR3 nucleotide sequence: TGTGCCAGCAGCCGTATTATAGGGACAGGAGATACGCAGTATTTT.

CDR3 DNA: TGCAGTGCTAACAGGATGAACACTGAAGCTTTCTTT. This sequence encodes CSANRMNTEAFF. V gene TRBV20-1 combines with J gene TRBJ1-1; a possible D gene is TRBD1 (5 bases). The CDR3 totals 12 residues. CDR1 and CDR2 (germline): DFQATT, SNEGSKA (reference sequence). V lost 4 bases and J lost 0, with 6 bases in between.

The chain carries TRBV3-1 and TRBJ1-2, with 11 bases fitting TRBD1. The CDR3 totals 16 residues. Germline CDR1 reads LGHDT; CDR2 reads YNNKEL (reference sequence). The ends lost 1 base at V and 5 bases at J; junction bases unmatched: 6. The CDR3 region has the DNA TGTGCCAGCAGCCAAGGGACAGGGGGCTTTAGGTATGGCTACACCTTC. Its protein product is CASSQGTGGFRYGYTF.

This clonotype occurred many times. The gene calls are TRBV4-2 and TRBJ2-5; D possibly corresponds to TRBD1 (6 bases). V was shortened by 6 bases and J by 7 bases, with 18 bases between the two germline ends. The CDR3 has 14 residues. The V gene's germline CDR1 is LGHNA and CDR2 YNFKEQ. The CDR3 here is CASRQDSSYGTQYF. CDR3 coding DNA: TGTGCCAGCAGACAGGACAGCTCCTACGGGACCCAGTACTTC.

This clonotype was counted a few times. The chain recombines TRBV6-2 or TRBV6-3 with TRBJ2-5; D ambiguous. Germline V gives CDR1 MNHEY, CDR2 SVGEGT. This CDR3 is 10 amino acids long. The V gene lost 8 bases and the J gene lost 10 bases, with 11 bases spanning the gap. CDR3 loop: CASGVRIQYF. Here the CDR3 DNA reads TGTGCCAGCGGCGTAAGAATCCAGTACTTC.

This clonotype was observed a handful of times. The chain has TRBV7-8 and TRBJ1-2; the D gene is possibly TRBD1 (6 bases). This CDR3 region has 16 residues. V was shortened by 0 bases and J by 4 bases, with 15 bases between the two germline ends. Germline lookup yields CDR1 SGHVS and CDR2 FQNEAQ. CDR3 bases: TGTGCCAGCAGCTTAGCTCGGAGGGACACAAGCTATGGCTACACCTTC. Its translation is CASSLARRDTSYGYTF.